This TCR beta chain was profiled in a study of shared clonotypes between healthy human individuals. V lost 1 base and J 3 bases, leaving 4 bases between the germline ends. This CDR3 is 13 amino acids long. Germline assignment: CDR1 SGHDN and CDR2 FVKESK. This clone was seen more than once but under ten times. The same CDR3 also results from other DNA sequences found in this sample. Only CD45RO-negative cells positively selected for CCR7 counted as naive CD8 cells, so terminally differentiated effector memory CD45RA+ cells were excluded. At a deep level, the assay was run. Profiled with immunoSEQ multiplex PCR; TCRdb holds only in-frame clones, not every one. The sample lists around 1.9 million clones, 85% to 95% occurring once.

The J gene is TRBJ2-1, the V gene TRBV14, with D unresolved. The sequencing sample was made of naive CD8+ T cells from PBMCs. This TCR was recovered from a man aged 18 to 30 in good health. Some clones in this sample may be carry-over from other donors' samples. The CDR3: CASSQGGYNEQFF. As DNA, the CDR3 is TGTGCCAGCAGCCAAGGGGGCTACAATGAGCAGTTCTTC.